What follows are 21 T cell receptor beta chains derived from one specimen sequenced in a study of CD8+ T cells in alopecia areata. Extracted from the samples, RNA was reverse transcribed into cDNA to serve as the sequencing template. Data came from immunoSEQ multiplex PCR; TCRdb stores just in-frame clones and leaves some out. This sample yields over 110,000 clones, of which approximately 50% are seen a single time; 0.85% to 1% belongs to the top ten. Sample: CD4+ T cells sorted from blood, taken at week 0. The receptors derive from a human donor with alopecia areata.

This clone has more than one count but fewer than ten. The genes are TRBV7-9 and TRBJ1-5; 8 nucleotides agree with TRBD1. There are 15 residues in the CDR3. V was pared by 4 bases and J by 5 bases, with 7 bases of the junction left unmatched. CDR1 and CDR2 (germline): SEHNR, FQNEAQ (reference sequence). The CDR3 is CASSSDRGGHQPQHF. Written as DNA, the CDR3 is TGTGCCAGCAGCTCAGACAGGGGTGGACATCAGCCCCAGCATTTT. The full variable domain, in which reference TRBV7-9 and TRBJ1-5 provide the parts outside the CDR3, is DTGVSQNPRHKITKRGQNVTFRCDPISEHNRLYWYRQTLGQGPEFLTYFQNEAQLEKSRLLSDRFSAERPKGSFSTLEIQRTEQGDSAMYLCASSSDRGGHQPQHFGDGTRLSIL.

As to this clone: Other DNA sequences within the sample encode an identical CDR3. This chain links TRBV30 with TRBJ1-5; TRBD1 aligns across 8 bases. The length of the CDR3 is 13 residues. The germline gives CDR1 GTSNPN, CDR2 SVGIG (reference sequence). Trimming at V came to 0 bases and at J to 6 bases, leaving 1 base not matched to a gene. The CDR3 DNA reads TGTGCCTGGAGTGTACAGGGGGGTCAGCCCCAGCATTTT. Translated, it gives CAWSVQGGQPQHF.

The J gene is TRBJ2-7, the V gene TRBV7-8; tentatively, D is TRBD1 (6 bases). Germline values: CDR1 SGHVS, CDR2 FQNEAQ. The CDR3 runs 14 residues. V lost 3 bases and J 5 bases, leaving 14 bases between the germline ends. The DNA for the CDR3 is TGTGCCAGCAGCTTTTCGGGACAATACGACGAGCAGTACTTC. It codes for CASSFSGQYDEQYF.

The V call is TRBV13, the J call TRBJ2-7; maybe TRBD1 (5 bases). Between the trimmed V and J ends, which lost 3 bases and 3 bases, there was a span of 21 bases. From germline, CDR1 is PRHDT and CDR2 FYEKMQ (reference sequence). The CDR3 contains 17 residues. The CDR3: CASSFTGWGSVYYEQYF. The CDR3 DNA follows: TGTGCCAGCAGCTTTACAGGTTGGGGCTCCGTCTACTACGAGCAGTACTTC. Variable domain in full (rest from reference TRBV13 and TRBJ2-7): AAGVIQSPRHLIKEKRETATLKCYPIPRHDTVYWYQQGPGQDPQFLISFYEKMQSDKGSIPDRFSAQQFSDYHSELNMSSLELGDSALYFCASSFTGWGSVYYEQYFGPGTRLTVT.

The chain couples TRBV20-1 to TRBJ2-7; D is ambiguous. CDR3 size: 11 residues. Germline V CDR1 and CDR2: DFQATT, SNEGSKA (reference sequence). Between the trimmed V and J ends, which lost 6 bases and 3 bases, there was a span of 9 bases. CDR3: CSARKGYEQYF. CDR3 nucleotide sequence: TGCAGTGCGCGTAAAGGCTACGAGCAGTACTTC.

CDR3 region: CSARTGGHEQFF. The DNA for the CDR3 is TGCAGCGCCCGGACAGGGGGCCATGAGCAGTTCTTC. The chain uses TRBV29-1 and TRBJ2-1; 11 bases match TRBD1. The V gene's germline CDR1 is SQVTM and CDR2 ANQGSEA. J lost 8 bases, V lost 7 bases, and 4 bases had no gene match. The CDR3 is 12 residues long.

This clone was detected only once. The rearrangement links TRBV10-3 to TRBJ2-7, with 12 bases matching TRBD1. This CDR3 region has 14 residues. In germline, CDR1 is ENHRY, CDR2 SYGVKD. Unmatched junction bases numbered 9, after V lost 10 bases and J lost 5 bases. This chain's CDR3 is CATSTGTGGHEQYF. CDR3 DNA sequence: TGTGCCACCTCAACCGGGACAGGGGGCCACGAGCAGTACTTC.

The chain recombines TRBV30 with TRBJ2-7; 7 nucleotides match TRBD2. There are 12 residues in the CDR3. Germline-derived CDR1 and CDR2 are GTSNPN and SVGIG (reference sequence). J gave up 9 bases and V 0 bases, and 5 bases lay outside the gene matches. CDR3 amino acids: CAWSVAGKRQYF. The CDR3 DNA follows: TGTGCCTGGAGTGTAGCGGGGAAGCGGCAGTACTTC.

The V and J genes are TRBV7-9 and TRBJ2-1; D gene unclear. V lost 1 base and J 6 bases, leaving 10 bases between the germline ends. CDR3 size: 14 residues. Germline V gene sequence: CDR1 SEHNR, CDR2 FQNEAQ (reference sequence). This chain's CDR3 is CASSLERLSNEQFF. The DNA of the CDR3 is TGTGCCAGCAGCTTAGAAAGACTTAGCAATGAGCAGTTCTTC.

The chain uses TRBV9 and TRBJ2-2; D unresolved. Deletions cut 6 bases from V and 1 base from J, with 4 bases between. CDR3 size: 12 residues. The germline V gene encodes CDR1 SGDLS and CDR2 YYNGEE. In DNA form, the CDR3 reads TGTGCCAGCACGATGAACACCGGGGAGCTGTTTTTT. This gives the protein CASTMNTGELFF. The variable domain in full, completed from reference TRBV9 and TRBJ2-2, reads DSGVTQTPKHLITATGQRVTLRCSPRSGDLSVYWYQQSLDQGLQFLIQYYNGEERAKGNILERFSAQQFPDLHSELNLSSLELGDSALYFCASTMNTGELFFGEGSRLTVL.

The gene calls are TRBV7-2 and TRBJ2-7; 7 bases line up with TRBD1. V gave up 5 bases and J gave up 3 bases; unmatched junction bases: 7. There are 14 residues in the CDR3. Germline V gene sequence: CDR1 SGHTA, CDR2 FQGNSA. The CDR3 loop is CASSPSGTVYEQYF. CDR3 coding DNA: TGTGCCAGCAGCCCCTCCGGGACAGTCTACGAGCAGTACTTC.

This clone has more than one count but fewer than ten. The rearrangement uses TRBV23-1 and TRBJ2-5, with D unresolved. TRBV23-1 is an open reading frame whose function is uncertain. V was cut by 4 bases and J by 1 base, with 7 bases left in between. CDR3 length equals 13 residues. CDR3 amino acids: CASSRHSQETQYF. CDR3 bases: TGCGCCAGCAGTCGGCACAGCCAAGAGACCCAGTACTTC.

This clone was seen a few times. The chain couples TRBV30 to TRBJ1-1; no clear D gene. The CDR3 totals 15 residues. In germline, CDR1 is GTSNPN, CDR2 SVGIG (reference sequence). Between the trimmed V and J ends, which lost 2 bases and 1 base, there was a span of 14 bases. This chain's CDR3 is CAWSHRGRTNTEAFF. The CDR3 DNA follows: TGTGCCTGGAGTCACAGAGGACGGACGAACACTGAAGCTTTCTTT.

This clone was seen a few times. V and J are TRBV5-1 and TRBJ2-5, with no clear D. This CDR3 spans 15 amino acids. Trimming left V 0 bases short and J 5 bases short, with 14 bases between. Germline lookup yields CDR1 SGHRS and CDR2 YFSETQ. The CDR3 region is CASSLAPTDGETQYF. CDR3 bases: TGCGCCAGCAGCTTGGCCCCCACGGATGGGGAGACCCAGTACTTC.

The chain joins TRBV4-2 to TRBJ2-3; unclear D gene. Germline CDR1 LGHNA, CDR2 YNFKEQ. V was pared by 7 bases and J by 4 bases, with 12 bases between. This CDR3 is 13 amino acids long. For the CDR3, the DNA is TGTGCCAGCAACTCTGGCGGCCCAGATACGCAGTATTTT. Translated: CASNSGGPDTQYF.

The CDR3 DNA follows: TGTGCCAGCAGCGTAGCGGGCAGCGGGACGAGCTCCTACAATGAGCAGTTCTTC. Translating it yields CASSVAGSGTSSYNEQFF. The V gene is TRBV9, the J gene TRBJ2-1; 7 bases match TRBD2. Germline loops: CDR1 SGDLS, CDR2 YYNGEE. The V gene end was trimmed by 0 bases and the J gene end by 0 bases; junction bases not matched to a gene: 9. The CDR3 sequence is 18 residues long. Full variable domain (outside the CDR3, taken from reference TRBV9 and TRBJ2-1): DSGVTQTPKHLITATGQRVTLRCSPRSGDLSVYWYQQSLDQGLQFLIQYYNGEERAKGNILERFSAQQFPDLHSELNLSSLELGDSALYFCASSVAGSGTSSYNEQFFGPGTRLTVL.

In this sample, this clone turned up a few times. The genes are TRBV29-1 and TRBJ1-1; D may be TRBD1 (5 bases). Germline lookup yields CDR1 SQVTM and CDR2 ANQGSEA. The length of the CDR3 is 14 residues. The V gene lost 6 bases and the J gene lost 2 bases, with 16 bases spanning the gap. CDR3 sequence reads: CSVRDGRPNTEAFF. For the CDR3, the DNA is TGCAGCGTCCGGGACGGCCGACCAAACACTGAAGCTTTCTTT.

This clone has just a few counts. This sample also contains other DNA sequences that code for the same CDR3. The V and J genes are TRBV18 and TRBJ2-5; D uncertain. CDR3 size: 11 residues. With 3 bases removed from V and 5 bases from J, the gap between germline ends came to 4 bases. Germline V gene lookup returns CDR1 KGHSH and CDR2 LQKENI. In DNA, the CDR3 is TGTGCCAGCTCACCCATTGAGACCCAGTACTTC. This sequence encodes CASSPIETQYF.

The rearrangement uses TRBV29-1 and TRBJ2-2; 7 nucleotides match TRBD2. The CDR3 sequence is 16 residues long. The ends lost 6 bases at V and 4 bases at J; junction bases unmatched: 14. The germline V gene has CDR1 SQVTM and CDR2 ANQGSEA. The CDR3 sequence is CSVRGLAVGGTGELFF. The CDR3 bases are TGCAGCGTCCGTGGGCTAGCGGTGGGAGGCACCGGGGAGCTGTTTTTT.

V gene TRBV30 combines with J gene TRBJ1-2; D unclear. CDR1 and CDR2 from the germline V gene are GTSNPN and SVGIG (reference sequence). Trimming took 3 bases from V and 7 from J, leaving 15 bases between them. The CDR3 contains 13 residues. The CDR3 reads CAWSLKLDGGYTF. The CDR3 region has the DNA TGTGCCTGGAGCCTGAAGTTGGATGGTGGCTACACCTTC.

This chain joins TRBV25-1 and TRBJ2-7, with D unresolved. Germline CDR1 MGHDK, CDR2 SYGVNS. The CDR3 loop spans 13 amino acids. The germline V and J ends were trimmed by 2 bases and 3 bases, with 8 bases remaining between them. Here the CDR3 DNA reads TGTGCCAGCAGTGAAGATTATCTCTACGAGCAGTACTTC. Translating gives CASSEDYLYEQYF.